Below, 23 T cell receptor beta chains from the same sample are listed, as sequenced in a study of blood T cells in healthy people across ages. A sample-barcoded 5' primer and a J-beta primer mix were used in a second PCR of about 7 to 12 cycles. TCRdb fed the 5' RACE reads into MiXCR, producing one record per CDR3 protein. The sample contains hundreds of thousands of distinct CDR3 sequences, approximately 48% of which appear only once. Sequenced input: blood. Receptors originate from a man aged 55 to 70 in good health.

The chain links TRBV7-9 to TRBJ1-1; D uncertain. The germline V gene encodes CDR1 SEHNR and CDR2 FQNEAQ (reference sequence). The length of the CDR3 is 14 residues. V lost 1 base, J lost 5 bases, and 11 bases lay in between. This CDR3 reads CASSLGGERTEAFF. The CDR3 DNA is TGTGCCAGCAGCTTAGGCGGGGAGAGGACTGAAGCTTTCTTT.

The CDR3 protein is CASNSGGNTDTQYF. Written as DNA, the CDR3 is TGTGCCAGCAATAGCGGGGGGAACACAGATACGCAGTATTTT. This chain uses TRBV7-3 with TRBJ2-3; 10 bases are shared with TRBD2. V lost 7 bases to trimming and J lost 2 bases; unmatched junction nucleotides: 3. Per the germline V gene, CDR1 is SGHTA and CDR2 is FQGTGA. This CDR3 has 14 residues.

V gene TRBV20-1 combines with J gene TRBJ2-1; possibly TRBD2 for D (5 bases). The ends were cut back, 6 bases at V and 6 bases at J, with 18 bases in the middle. The CDR3 is 14 residues long. Per germline, CDR1 DFQATT and CDR2 SNEGSKA (reference sequence). The CDR3: CSARGLEATNEQFF. In DNA form, the CDR3 reads TGCAGTGCCCGCGGACTCGAAGCTACCAATGAGCAGTTCTTC.

The V and J genes are TRBV6-5 and TRBJ2-7; 10 positions agree with TRBD2. The ends lost 5 bases at V and 6 bases at J; junction bases unmatched: 10. This CDR3 is built from 15 residues. Germline assignment: CDR1 MNHEY and CDR2 SVGAGI. The CDR3 DNA sequence: TGTGCCAGCAGTGCCTCAGCGGGGGGGCCCCTCGAGCAGTACTTC. Protein: CASSASAGGPLEQYF.

CDR3 protein: CASSLEGPAEYF. DNA for the CDR3: TGTGCCAGCAGCTTAGAGGGCCCCGCCGAGTACTTC. The chain is built from TRBV7-2 and TRBJ2-4, with D hard to call. V was pared by 1 base and J by 14 bases, with 12 bases between. The germline gives CDR1 SGHTA, CDR2 FQGNSA. This CDR3 has 12 residues.

The V call is TRBV5-1, the J call TRBJ2-3; D is perhaps TRBD1 or TRBD2 (5 bases each). V was shortened by 0 bases and J by 0 bases, with 17 bases between the two germline ends. Germline-derived CDR1 and CDR2 are SGHRS and YFSETQ. This CDR3 comprises 18 residues. The CDR3 region is CASSLVGVRATSTDTQYF. Here the CDR3 DNA reads TGCGCCAGCAGCTTGGTGGGGGTTCGGGCGACTAGCACAGATACGCAGTATTTT.

The chain carries TRBV29-1 and TRBJ1-2; D is unresolved. Trimming pared 6 bases from V and 7 bases from J, leaving 12 bases between. CDR1 is SQVTM and CDR2 is ANQGSEA in the germline V gene. There are 11 residues in the CDR3. The CDR3, as DNA: TGCAGCGTGATCACAACGAGTGGCTACACCTTC. This gives the protein CSVITTSGYTF.

This chain links TRBV10-3 with TRBJ2-7; 11 bases are shared with TRBD2. Germline CDR1 reads ENHRY; CDR2 reads SYGVKD. The ends lost 8 bases at V and 4 bases at J; junction bases unmatched: 10. The CDR3 is made up of 15 amino acids. The chain's CDR3 is CAIGLPLAGGYEQYF. The DNA of the CDR3 is TGTGCCATCGGCCTCCCCTTAGCGGGGGGGTACGAGCAGTACTTC.

This clonotype has more than one count but fewer than ten. The rearrangement links TRBV4-1 to TRBJ2-1; the match to TRBD1 covers 7 bases. J lost 2 bases, V lost 3 bases, and 4 bases had no gene match. CDR1 is MGHRA, CDR2 YSYEKL, per germline. The CDR3 has 15 amino acids. The CDR3 region is CASSHADRAYNEQFF. CDR3 bases: TGCGCCAGCAGCCACGCCGACAGGGCCTACAATGAGCAGTTCTTC.

The V call is TRBV20-1, the J call TRBJ2-4, with D perhaps TRBD2 (6 bases). The CDR3 runs to 14 residues. The germline V and J ends were trimmed by 3 bases and 4 bases, with 13 bases remaining between them. CDR1 DFQATT and CDR2 SNEGSKA come from the germline V gene (reference sequence). Here the CDR3 reads CSASGSAHKNIQYF. The CDR3 bases are TGCAGTGCTAGCGGGAGTGCCCATAAAAACATTCAGTACTTC.

The rearrangement uses TRBV2 and TRBJ2-2, with 11 bases aligning to TRBD2. CDR1 SNHLY and CDR2 FYNNEI come from the germline V gene. The CDR3 extends over 16 amino acids. The J segment lost 2 bases and the V segment lost 10 bases, leaving 9 bases of the junction unmatched. CDR3 protein: CATTRTSGRNTGELFF. DNA for the CDR3: TGTGCCACCACCAGGACTAGCGGGCGAAACACCGGGGAGCTGTTTTTT.

This clonotype has only a few counts. The chain is built from TRBV20-1 and TRBJ1-2; D not certain. The germline gives CDR1 DFQATT, CDR2 SNEGSKA (reference sequence). The CDR3 is made up of 13 amino acids. Trimming stripped 2 bases from V and 3 bases from J, with 10 bases between. The CDR3 nucleotides are TGCAGTGCTAGAACGGTAAATGACTATGGCTACACCTTC. Residues: CSARTVNDYGYTF.

This clonotype has just a few counts. The chain carries TRBV7-9 and TRBJ2-7; the D gene could be TRBD1 or TRBD2 (5 bases each). Germline CDR1 is SEHNR and CDR2 is FQNEAQ (reference sequence). The V and J ends lost 5 bases and 3 bases respectively, with 11 bases between them. The CDR3 covers 13 residues. The CDR3 region is CASSPRGYYEQYF. CDR3 nucleotide sequence: TGTGCCAGCAGCCCGAGGGGTTACTACGAGCAGTACTTC.

The V call is TRBV6-5, the J call TRBJ2-7, with TRBD2 matching over 9 bases. V shed 2 bases and J 4 bases; nucleotides not matched to a gene: 6. The germline V gene encodes CDR1 MNHEY and CDR2 SVGAGI. The CDR3 covers 15 residues. In nucleotides, the CDR3 is TGTGCCAGCAGTTACGCGGGGGGGCAGTCGTACGAGCAGTACTTC. Protein: CASSYAGGQSYEQYF.

Only a few counts were recorded for this clonotype. The V call is TRBV20-1, the J call TRBJ1-1, with TRBD1 as a possible D gene (6 bases). The V end was cut by 3 bases, the J end by 8 bases, with 10 bases between. Germline V gives CDR1 DFQATT, CDR2 SNEGSKA (reference sequence). The CDR3 totals 11 residues. This chain's CDR3 is CSASQGTEAFF. In nucleotides, the CDR3 is TGCAGTGCTAGTCAGGGGACCGAAGCTTTCTTT.

The chain carries TRBV20-1 and TRBJ1-2; D possibly corresponds to TRBD1 (5 bases). The CDR3 has 13 residues. The germline V gene encodes CDR1 DFQATT and CDR2 SNEGSKA (reference sequence). V was trimmed by 1 base and J by 7 bases, leaving 13 bases between them. This CDR3 is CSARVDKVGGYTF. CDR3 nucleotides: TGCAGTGCTAGAGTGGACAAGGTGGGTGGCTACACCTTC.

This clonotype was counted a single time. Possible read error: a much larger clone is one base away. The chain recombines TRBV24-1 with TRBJ2-4, with a possible D match to TRBD1 (6 bases). Per germline, CDR1 KGHDR and CDR2 SFDVKD. The CDR3 runs 16 residues. As DNA, the CDR3 is TGTGCCACCGGTGATTCAGGGGAAGGGTCCAAAAACATTCAGTACTTC. The encoded protein is CATGDSGEGSKNIQYF.

J is TRBJ2-7 and V is TRBV7-2; 10 bases are a match to TRBD2. V was clipped by 2 bases and J by 10 bases; unmatched bases: 11. CDR3 length equals 15 residues. Germline CDR1 SGHTA, CDR2 FQGNSA. The CDR3 is CASSLMTSGRATQYF. CDR3 nucleotides: TGTGCCAGCAGCTTAATGACGAGCGGGAGGGCTACCCAGTACTTC.

This clonotype was observed at least ten times. The chain couples TRBV6-5 to TRBJ1-5; a possible D gene is TRBD1 (5 bases). Germline V gene lookup returns CDR1 MNHEY and CDR2 SVGAGI. Trimming removed 5 bases at V and 6 bases at J, with 11 bases between. The CDR3 sequence is 13 residues long. Here the CDR3 reads CASSDQGTQPQHF. In nucleotides, the CDR3 is TGTGCCAGCAGTGACCAGGGAACTCAGCCCCAGCATTTT.

The chain employs TRBV11-2 and TRBJ1-1; D not certain. This CDR3 has 15 amino acids. Per germline, CDR1 SGHAT and CDR2 FQNNGV. Deletions cut 5 bases from V and 1 base from J, with 14 bases between. As DNA, the CDR3 is TGTGCCAGCAGCCCTCCAGCAGTTGCGAACACTGAAGCTTTCTTT. This translates into CASSPPAVANTEAFF.

This clonotype has just a few counts. The chain carries TRBV5-1 and TRBJ2-1; possible D gene TRBD2, 5 bases. The germline V gene has CDR1 SGHRS and CDR2 YFSETQ. The CDR3 runs to 16 residues. V lost 0 bases, J lost 1 base, and 11 bases lay in between. The CDR3 DNA is TGCGCCAGCAGCTTGGGAAGGTCGGGGTCCTACAATGAGCAGTTCTTC. This translates into CASSLGRSGSYNEQFF.

The V and J genes are TRBV6-4 and TRBJ2-7; weak D call: TRBD1 (5 bases). CDR1 is MRHNA, CDR2 SNTAGT, per germline. Trimming stripped 10 bases from V and 0 bases from J, with 13 bases between. This CDR3 comprises 13 residues. CDR3 in amino acids: CATEGAASYEQYF. The CDR3 bases are TGTGCCACGGAAGGGGCAGCCTCCTACGAGCAGTACTTC.

This clonotype was counted only a few times. The chain is built from TRBV28 and TRBJ2-1; D gene unclear. This CDR3 is 10 amino acids long. From germline, CDR1 is MDHEN and CDR2 SYDVKM. Trimming removed 6 bases at V and 8 bases at J, with 5 bases between. CDR3 region: CASRADEQFF. The CDR3 coding sequence is TGTGCCAGCAGGGCAGATGAGCAGTTCTTC.